A single sample gave rise to the 17 T cell receptor beta chains below, sequenced in a study of identical twins. In TCRdb, the 5' RACE reads were re-called with MiXCR into one record per CDR3 protein. Here the sample spans roughly 200,000 distinct CDR3 sequences, roughly 7.5% being singletons. These data also formed part of another study, on yellow fever vaccine responses in identical twins.

Material: memory (CD45RO+) T cells sorted from blood. All receptors come from a woman younger than 30 in good health.

The table lists this clonotype with many counts. V is TRBV12-3 or TRBV12-4 and J is TRBJ1-5; D is unclear. The ends were cut back, 10 bases at V and 3 bases at J, with 13 bases in the middle. The CDR3 runs to 13 residues. The CDR3 DNA reads as TGTGCCACCAATAGGGAACTCAATCAGCCCCAGCATTTT. Its protein is CATNRELNQPQHF.

This clonotype showed up many times. V gene TRBV29-1 combines with J gene TRBJ2-4; no clear D gene. Germline V gene data show CDR1 as SQVTM and CDR2 as ANQGSEA. This CDR3 region has 15 residues. With 4 bases removed from V and 1 base from J, the gap between germline ends came to 14 bases. CDR3 nucleotide sequence: TGCAGCGTTGTCGGCCTAGTGGGGGCCAAAAACATTCAGTACTTC. Amino acids: CSVVGLVGAKNIQYF.

This clonotype was observed many times. The J gene is TRBJ2-4, the V gene TRBV7-2; D possibly uses TRBD1 or TRBD2 (6 bases each). CDR3 length: 17 residues. CDR1 and CDR2 from the germline V gene are SGHTA and FQGNSA. V dropped 7 bases and J dropped 3 bases, with 22 bases sitting between them. CDR3 DNA sequence: TGTGCCAGCAATAGCGGAGGGGGACCTGGGGGCAAAAACATTCAGTACTTC. Translated: CASNSGGGPGGKNIQYF. Complete variable domain (other parts from reference TRBV7-2 and TRBJ2-4): GAGVSQSPSNKVTEKGKDVELRCDPISGHTALYWYRQSLGQGLEFLIYFQGNSAPDKSGLPSDRFSAERTGGSVSTLTIQRTQQEDSAVYLCASNSGGGPGGKNIQYFGAGTRLSVL.

This clonotype was recorded many times. The chain carries TRBV12-3 or TRBV12-4 and TRBJ1-2; a possible D gene is TRBD1 (5 bases). The CDR3 has 13 residues. V lost 3 bases, J lost 7 bases, and 12 bases lay in between. CDR3 amino acids: CASSFEGPAGYTF. The DNA for the CDR3 is TGTGCCAGCAGTTTTGAGGGACCCGCTGGCTACACCTTC.

The chain links TRBV20-1 to TRBJ2-3; a weak D match, TRBD1 (6 bases). V lost 5 bases and J lost 10, with 13 bases in between. CDR1 DFQATT and CDR2 SNEGSKA come from the germline V gene (reference sequence). This CDR3 is 11 amino acids long. The CDR3 spells CSAYGTLSQYF. The DNA of the CDR3 is TGCAGTGCTTATGGGACACTTTCGCAGTATTTT.

The sample holds many counts of this clonotype. The chain has TRBV11-2 and TRBJ2-5; 15 bases match TRBD2. V was clipped by 4 bases and J by 6 bases; unmatched bases: 12. Germline V gives CDR1 SGHAT, CDR2 FQNNGV. The CDR3 is 18 residues long. In nucleotides, the CDR3 is TGTGCCAGCAGCTCCCGGACTAGCGGGAGGGCCGATGGGAAGACCCAGTACTTC. It specifies CASSSRTSGRADGKTQYF. Combining the CDR3 with reference TRBV11-2 and TRBJ2-5 gives the whole variable domain EAGVAQSPRYKIIEKRQSVAFWCNPISGHATLYWYQQILGQGPKLLIQFQNNGVVDDSQLPKDRFSAERLKGVDSTLKIQPAKLEDSAVYLCASSSRTSGRADGKTQYFGPGTRLLVL.

To note about this clonotype: The junction shows a germline mismatch at one end, possibly a read error. The J gene is TRBJ2-7, the V gene TRBV20-1; 9 positions agree with TRBD1. The CDR3 has 13 residues. CDR1 DFQATT and CDR2 SNEGSKA come from the germline V gene (reference sequence). For the CDR3, the DNA is TGCAGTGCTAGAGATAAGGCGGCGGGACAGGGACACTTC. This encodes CSARDKAAGQGHF.

The genes are TRBV4-2 and TRBJ2-1; 9 nucleotides agree with TRBD2. Germline-derived CDR1 and CDR2 are LGHNA and YNFKEQ. Unmatched junction bases numbered 28, after V lost 10 bases and J lost 12 bases. The CDR3 length is 18 residues. CDR3 amino acids: CATITPGLAMKNSLGQFF. The CDR3 DNA reads as TGTGCCACCATAACCCCGGGACTAGCCATGAAAAACAGCCTGGGGCAGTTCTTC.

The gene calls are TRBV5-1 and TRBJ1-1; TRBD1 might be the D (6 bases). The CDR3 is 16 amino acids. Trimming removed 0 bases at V and 2 bases at J, with 14 bases between. Germline CDR1 reads SGHRS; CDR2 reads YFSETQ. The CDR3 sequence is CASSLDGATGNTEAFF. The CDR3 region has the DNA TGCGCCAGCAGCTTGGACGGTGCGACAGGTAACACTGAAGCTTTCTTT. Looking up the rest from reference TRBV5-1 and TRBJ1-1 gives the full variable domain: KAGVTQTPRYLIKTRGQQVTLSCSPISGHRSVSWYQQTPGQGLQFLFEYFSETQRNKGNFPGRFSGRQFSNSRSEMNVSTLELGDSALYLCASSLDGATGNTEAFFGQGTRLTVV.

This clonotype was counted ten times or more. The rearrangement links TRBV2 to TRBJ1-2; TRBD1 aligns across 9 bases. Trimming at V came to 7 bases and at J to 2 bases, leaving 8 bases not matched to a gene. Germline lookup yields CDR1 SNHLY and CDR2 FYNNEI. This CDR3 has 15 amino acids. CDR3 region: CASTRQGGGNYGYTF. The CDR3 nucleotides are TGTGCCAGCACCCGACAGGGGGGCGGCAACTATGGCTACACCTTC.

The V gene is TRBV6-1, the J gene TRBJ2-2; 7 bases agree with TRBD2. The CDR3 spans 16 residues. Per the germline V gene, CDR1 is MNHNS and CDR2 is SASEGT. V lost 3 bases, J lost 9 bases, and 13 bases stayed unmatched. The CDR3 loop is CASSDRTRRGLRELFF. In DNA form, the CDR3 reads TGTGCCAGCAGTGACCGGACTAGACGGGGCCTGAGGGAGCTGTTTTTT.

This clonotype has just a few counts. This rearrangement joins TRBV20-1 to TRBJ1-1; tentative D call: TRBD1 (5 bases). This CDR3 has 14 residues. Trimming shortened V by 6 bases and J by 0 bases, and 14 bases separated the two germline ends. Germline loops: CDR1 DFQATT, CDR2 SNEGSKA (reference sequence). CDR3 loop: CSAYDSNMNTEAFF. The DNA of the CDR3 is TGCAGTGCGTACGACAGTAACATGAACACTGAAGCTTTCTTT.

The V call is TRBV20-1, the J call TRBJ2-7, with 9 bases aligning to TRBD2. CDR3 length: 16 residues. Germline trimming cut 6 bases from V and 0 bases from J; bases unmatched to any gene: 12. The germline V gene encodes CDR1 DFQATT and CDR2 SNEGSKA (reference sequence). The CDR3 is CSAPVAGVKNSYEQYF. The CDR3 nucleotides are TGCAGTGCCCCGGTAGCGGGGGTGAAAAACTCCTACGAGCAGTACTTC.

The V call is TRBV20-1, the J call TRBJ2-7; D is unresolved. Germline values: CDR1 DFQATT, CDR2 SNEGSKA (reference sequence). Trimming cost V 6 bases and J 3 bases, with 15 bases left between them. The CDR3 totals 13 residues. The CDR3: CSASVQMGYEQYF. CDR3 bases: TGCAGTGCCTCCGTACAAATGGGCTACGAGCAGTACTTC.

This clonotype was seen a handful of times. V and J are TRBV20-1 and TRBJ1-6; a possible D gene is TRBD1 (6 bases). V was cut by 4 bases and J by 7 bases, with 11 bases left in between. Looked up from germline, CDR1 is DFQATT and CDR2 is SNEGSKA (reference sequence). This CDR3 has 13 amino acids. The CDR3 reads CSAMGARNSPLHF. CDR3 nucleotide sequence: TGCAGTGCTATGGGGGCGAGGAATTCACCCCTCCACTTT.

At least ten counts were recorded for this clonotype. The CDR3 DNA is TGTGCCAGCAGTGAAGTGCGACTAGCGGTGTTCAATGAGCAGTTCTTC. This translates into CASSEVRLAVFNEQFF. V and J are TRBV2 and TRBJ2-1; 9 nucleotides match TRBD2. This CDR3 is built from 16 residues. The V gene's germline CDR1 is SNHLY and CDR2 FYNNEI. The junction had 7 bases not matched to a gene; V was cut back by 1 base and J by 6 bases.

This clonotype was seen only a few times. The gene calls are TRBV11-2 and TRBJ2-4; no clear D. Germline V gene lookup returns CDR1 SGHAT and CDR2 FQNNGV. Between the trimmed V and J ends, which lost 0 bases and 0 bases, there was a span of 9 bases. The CDR3 has 16 amino acids. Here the CDR3 DNA reads TGTGCCAGCAGCTTAGATGTGGGCCTAGCCAAAAACATTCAGTACTTC. Translated: CASSLDVGLAKNIQYF.